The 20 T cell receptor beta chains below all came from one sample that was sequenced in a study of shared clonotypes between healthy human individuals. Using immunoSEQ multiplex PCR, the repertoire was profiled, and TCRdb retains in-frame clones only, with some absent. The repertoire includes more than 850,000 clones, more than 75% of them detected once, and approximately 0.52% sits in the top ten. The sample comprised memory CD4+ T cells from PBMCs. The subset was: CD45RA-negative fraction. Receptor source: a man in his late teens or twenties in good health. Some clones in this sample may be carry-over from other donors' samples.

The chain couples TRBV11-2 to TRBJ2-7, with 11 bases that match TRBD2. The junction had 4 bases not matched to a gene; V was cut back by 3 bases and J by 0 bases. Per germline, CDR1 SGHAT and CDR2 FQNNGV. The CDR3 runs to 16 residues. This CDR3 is CASSFRLAGNSYEQYF. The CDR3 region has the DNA TGTGCCAGCAGCTTCCGACTAGCGGGGAACTCCTACGAGCAGTACTTC.

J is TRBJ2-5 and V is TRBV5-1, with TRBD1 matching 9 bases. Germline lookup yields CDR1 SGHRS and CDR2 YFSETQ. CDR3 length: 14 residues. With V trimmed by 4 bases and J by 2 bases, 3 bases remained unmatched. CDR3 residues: CASSIGQGQETQYF. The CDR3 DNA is TGCGCCAGCAGCATCGGACAGGGGCAAGAGACCCAGTACTTC.

The CDR3 sequence: CASSLVFFSSGRGNEQFF. Here the CDR3 DNA reads TGTGCCAGCAGCTTAGTATTTTTCTCTAGCGGGAGAGGGAATGAGCAGTTCTTC. This chain joins TRBV11-2 and TRBJ2-1; 10 nucleotides align to TRBD2. With 1 base clipped from V and 7 bases from J, the junction kept 13 bases outside the gene matches. The CDR3 contains 18 residues. The germline V gene encodes CDR1 SGHAT and CDR2 FQNNGV.

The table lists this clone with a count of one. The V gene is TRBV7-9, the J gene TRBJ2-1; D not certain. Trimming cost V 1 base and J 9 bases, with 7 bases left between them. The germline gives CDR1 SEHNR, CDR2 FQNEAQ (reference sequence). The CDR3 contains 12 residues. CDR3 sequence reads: CASSLVYREQFF. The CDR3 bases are TGTGCCAGCAGCTTAGTTTACCGTGAGCAGTTCTTC.

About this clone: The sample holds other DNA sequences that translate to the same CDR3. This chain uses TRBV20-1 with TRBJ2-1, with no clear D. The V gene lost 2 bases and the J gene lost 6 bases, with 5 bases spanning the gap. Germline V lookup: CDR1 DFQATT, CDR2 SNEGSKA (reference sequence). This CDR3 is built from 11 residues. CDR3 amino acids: CSARWGNEQFF. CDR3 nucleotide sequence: TGCAGTGCTAGATGGGGCAATGAGCAGTTCTTC.

CDR3 DNA: TGTGCCAGCTCGCCTCGACGGACTAGCGGCACCGGGGAGCTGTTTTTT. As protein: CASSPRRTSGTGELFF. The V call is TRBV11-2, the J call TRBJ2-2; 10 bases are a match to TRBD2. The trim removed 8 bases at V and 4 bases at J, leaving 10 bases unmatched. Per germline, CDR1 SGHAT and CDR2 FQNNGV. This CDR3 region has 16 residues.

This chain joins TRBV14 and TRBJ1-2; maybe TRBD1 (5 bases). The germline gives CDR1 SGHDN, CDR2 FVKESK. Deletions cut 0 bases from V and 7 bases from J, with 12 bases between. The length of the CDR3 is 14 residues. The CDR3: CASSQDLRGIGYTF. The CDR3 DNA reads TGTGCCAGCAGCCAAGATCTTCGGGGGATTGGCTACACCTTC.

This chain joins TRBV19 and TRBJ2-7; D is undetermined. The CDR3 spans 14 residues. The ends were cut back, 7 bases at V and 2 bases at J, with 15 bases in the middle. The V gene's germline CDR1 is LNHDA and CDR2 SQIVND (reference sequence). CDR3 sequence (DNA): TGTGCCAGTACTTCACCCGGACGGCCCTACGAGCAGTACTTC. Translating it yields CASTSPGRPYEQYF.

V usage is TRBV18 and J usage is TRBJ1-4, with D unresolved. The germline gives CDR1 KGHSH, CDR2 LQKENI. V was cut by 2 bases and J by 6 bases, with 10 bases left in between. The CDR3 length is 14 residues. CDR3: CASSPVRSDEKLFF. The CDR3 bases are TGTGCCAGCTCACCAGTACGTTCCGATGAAAAACTGTTTTTT.

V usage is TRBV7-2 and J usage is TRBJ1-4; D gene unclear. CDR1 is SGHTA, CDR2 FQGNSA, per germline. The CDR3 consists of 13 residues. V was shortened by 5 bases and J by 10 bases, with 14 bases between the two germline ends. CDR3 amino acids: CASSAGPVRKLFF. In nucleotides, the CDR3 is TGTGCCAGCAGCGCCGGACCGGTTAGAAAACTGTTTTTT.

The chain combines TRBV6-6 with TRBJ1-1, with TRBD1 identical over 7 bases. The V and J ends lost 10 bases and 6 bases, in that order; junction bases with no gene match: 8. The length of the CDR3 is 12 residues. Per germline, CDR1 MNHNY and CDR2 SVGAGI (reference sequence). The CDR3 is CAIQGDGPEAFF. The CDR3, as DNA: TGTGCCATCCAGGGGGATGGGCCTGAAGCTTTCTTT.

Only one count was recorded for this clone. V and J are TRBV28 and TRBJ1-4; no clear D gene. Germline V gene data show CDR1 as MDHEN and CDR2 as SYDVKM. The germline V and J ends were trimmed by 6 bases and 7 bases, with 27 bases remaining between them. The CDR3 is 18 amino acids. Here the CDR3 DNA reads TGTGCCAGCAGCTCGATTTTAGTGGGTCCATTCCGGGGTGAAAAACTGTTTTTT. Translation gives CASSSILVGPFRGEKLFF. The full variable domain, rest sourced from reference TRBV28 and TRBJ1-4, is DVKVTQSSRYLVKRTGEKVFLECVQDMDHENMFWYRQDPGLGLRLIYFSYDVKMKEKGDIPEGYSVSREKKERFSLILESASTNQTSMYLCASSSILVGPFRGEKLFFGSGTQLSVL.

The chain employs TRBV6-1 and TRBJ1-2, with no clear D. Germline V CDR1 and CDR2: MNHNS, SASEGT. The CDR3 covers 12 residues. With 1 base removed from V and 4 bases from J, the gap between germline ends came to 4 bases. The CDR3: CASSEGFYGYTF. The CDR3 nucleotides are TGTGCCAGCAGTGAAGGCTTCTATGGCTACACCTTC.

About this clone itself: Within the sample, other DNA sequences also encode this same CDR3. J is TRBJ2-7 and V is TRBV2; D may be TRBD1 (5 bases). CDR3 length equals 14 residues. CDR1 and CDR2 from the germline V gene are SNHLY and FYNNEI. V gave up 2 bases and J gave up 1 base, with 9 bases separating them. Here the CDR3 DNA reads TGTGCCAGCAGTGAACAGGGAAGTTCCTACGAGCAGTACTTC. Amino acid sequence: CASSEQGSSYEQYF.

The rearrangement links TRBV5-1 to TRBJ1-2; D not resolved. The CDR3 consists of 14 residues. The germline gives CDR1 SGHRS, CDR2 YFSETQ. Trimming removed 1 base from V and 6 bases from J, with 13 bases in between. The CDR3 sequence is CASSLSGESHGYTF. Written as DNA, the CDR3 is TGCGCCAGCAGCTTGTCCGGAGAGAGCCATGGCTACACCTTC.

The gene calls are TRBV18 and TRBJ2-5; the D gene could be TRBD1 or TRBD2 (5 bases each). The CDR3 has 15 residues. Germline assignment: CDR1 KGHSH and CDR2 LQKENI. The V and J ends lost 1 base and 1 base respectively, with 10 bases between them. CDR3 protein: CASSPRAGTQETQYF. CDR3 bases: TGTGCCAGCTCACCACGCGCAGGGACCCAAGAGACCCAGTACTTC.

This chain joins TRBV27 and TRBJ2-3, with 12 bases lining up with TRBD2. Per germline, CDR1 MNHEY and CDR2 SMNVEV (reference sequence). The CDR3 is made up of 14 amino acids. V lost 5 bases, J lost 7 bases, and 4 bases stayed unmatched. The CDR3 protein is CASSRTSGTYTQYF. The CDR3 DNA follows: TGTGCCAGCAGTCGGACTAGCGGGACTTATACGCAGTATTTT.

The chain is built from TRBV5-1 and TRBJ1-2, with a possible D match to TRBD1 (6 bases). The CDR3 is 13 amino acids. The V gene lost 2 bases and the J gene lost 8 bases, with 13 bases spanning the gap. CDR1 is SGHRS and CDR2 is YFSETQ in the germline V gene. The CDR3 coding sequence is TGCGCCAGCAGCTTCACGGAGGGGGTCGGCTACACCTTC. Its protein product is CASSFTEGVGYTF.

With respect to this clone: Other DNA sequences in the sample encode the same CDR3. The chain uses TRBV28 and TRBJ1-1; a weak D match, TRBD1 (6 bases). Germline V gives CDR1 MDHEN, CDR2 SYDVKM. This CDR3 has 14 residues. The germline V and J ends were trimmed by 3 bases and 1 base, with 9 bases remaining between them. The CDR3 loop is CASSLVQGNTEAFF. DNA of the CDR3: TGTGCCAGCAGTTTGGTACAGGGGAACACTGAAGCTTTCTTT.

CDR3 region: CASSLDRNEKLFF. For the CDR3, the DNA is TGTGCCAGCAGCCTGGACAGGAATGAAAAACTGTTTTTT. V and J are TRBV6-6 and TRBJ1-4; 7 nucleotides match TRBD1. Germline CDR1 reads MNHNY; CDR2 reads SVGAGI (reference sequence). Germline trimming cut 6 bases from V and 5 bases from J; bases unmatched to any gene: 3. The CDR3 length is 13 residues.